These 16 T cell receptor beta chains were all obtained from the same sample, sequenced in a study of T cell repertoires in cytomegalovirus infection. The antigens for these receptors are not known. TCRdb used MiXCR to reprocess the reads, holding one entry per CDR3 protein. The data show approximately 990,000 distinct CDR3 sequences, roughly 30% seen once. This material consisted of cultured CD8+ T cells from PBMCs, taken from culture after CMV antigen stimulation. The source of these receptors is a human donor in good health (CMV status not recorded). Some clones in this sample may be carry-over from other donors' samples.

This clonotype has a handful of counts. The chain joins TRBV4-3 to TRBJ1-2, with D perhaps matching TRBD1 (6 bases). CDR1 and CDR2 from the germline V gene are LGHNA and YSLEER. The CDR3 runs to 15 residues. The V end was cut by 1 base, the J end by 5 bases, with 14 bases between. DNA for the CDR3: TGCGCCAGCAGCCAAGTTTTAGGGACAAGATATGGCTACACCTTC. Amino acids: CASSQVLGTRYGYTF.

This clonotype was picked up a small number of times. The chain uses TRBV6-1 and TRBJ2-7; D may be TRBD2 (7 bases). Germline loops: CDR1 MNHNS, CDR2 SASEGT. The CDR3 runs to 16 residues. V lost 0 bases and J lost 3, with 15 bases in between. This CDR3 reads CASSEAGGLLYYEQYF. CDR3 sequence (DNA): TGTGCCAGCAGTGAAGCCGGGGGGCTACTATACTACGAGCAGTACTTC.

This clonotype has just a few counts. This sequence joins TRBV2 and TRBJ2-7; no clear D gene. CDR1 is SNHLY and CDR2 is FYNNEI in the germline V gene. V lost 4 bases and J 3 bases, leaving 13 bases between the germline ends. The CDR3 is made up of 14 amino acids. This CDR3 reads CASSAGRQYYEQYF. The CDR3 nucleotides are TGTGCCAGCAGTGCTGGCAGACAATACTACGAGCAGTACTTC.

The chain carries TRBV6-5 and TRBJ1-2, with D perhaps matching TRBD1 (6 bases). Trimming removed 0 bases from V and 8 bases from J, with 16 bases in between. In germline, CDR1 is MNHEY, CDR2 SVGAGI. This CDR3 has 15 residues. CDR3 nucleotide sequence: TGTGCCAGCAGTTACTCTCGGACGGGGGCGGAAGGCTACACCTTC. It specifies CASSYSRTGAEGYTF.

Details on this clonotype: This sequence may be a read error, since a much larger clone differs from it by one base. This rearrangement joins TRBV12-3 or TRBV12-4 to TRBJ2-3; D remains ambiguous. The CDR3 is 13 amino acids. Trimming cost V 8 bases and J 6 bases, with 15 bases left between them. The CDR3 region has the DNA TGTGCCAGCGGTTACTCAAGGCCCGATACGCAGTATTTT. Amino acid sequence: CASGYSRPDTQYF.

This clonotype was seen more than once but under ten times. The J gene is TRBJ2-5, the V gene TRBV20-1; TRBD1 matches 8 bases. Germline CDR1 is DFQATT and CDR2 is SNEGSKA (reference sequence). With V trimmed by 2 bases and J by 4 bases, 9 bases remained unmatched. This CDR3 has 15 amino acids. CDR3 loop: CSARKRTGLTETQYF. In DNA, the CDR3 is TGCAGTGCTAGAAAAAGGACAGGGTTGACAGAGACCCAGTACTTC.

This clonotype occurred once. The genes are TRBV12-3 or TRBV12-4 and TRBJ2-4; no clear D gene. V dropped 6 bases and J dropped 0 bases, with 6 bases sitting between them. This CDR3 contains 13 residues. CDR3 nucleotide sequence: TGTGCCAGCAGAGAACTAGCCAAAAACATTCAGTACTTC. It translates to CASRELAKNIQYF.

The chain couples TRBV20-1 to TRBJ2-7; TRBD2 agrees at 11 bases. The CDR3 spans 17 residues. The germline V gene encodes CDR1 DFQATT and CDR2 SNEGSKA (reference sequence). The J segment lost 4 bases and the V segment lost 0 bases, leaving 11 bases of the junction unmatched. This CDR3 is CSARDRASGGPGYEQYF. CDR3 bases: TGCAGTGCTAGAGATAGGGCTAGCGGGGGGCCCGGTTACGAGCAGTACTTC.

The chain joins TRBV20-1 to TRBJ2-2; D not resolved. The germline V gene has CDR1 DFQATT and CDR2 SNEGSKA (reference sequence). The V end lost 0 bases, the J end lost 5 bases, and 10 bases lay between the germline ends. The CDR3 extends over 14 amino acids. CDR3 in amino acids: CSARETYYTGELFF. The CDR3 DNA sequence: TGCAGTGCTAGAGAGACATATTATACCGGGGAGCTGTTTTTT.

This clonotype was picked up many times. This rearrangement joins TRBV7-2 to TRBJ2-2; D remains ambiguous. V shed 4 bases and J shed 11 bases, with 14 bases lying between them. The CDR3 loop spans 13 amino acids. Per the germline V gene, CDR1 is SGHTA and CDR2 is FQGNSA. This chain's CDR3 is CASSSDLAAELFF. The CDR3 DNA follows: TGTGCCAGCAGCTCTGATCTGGCCGCCGAGCTGTTTTTT.

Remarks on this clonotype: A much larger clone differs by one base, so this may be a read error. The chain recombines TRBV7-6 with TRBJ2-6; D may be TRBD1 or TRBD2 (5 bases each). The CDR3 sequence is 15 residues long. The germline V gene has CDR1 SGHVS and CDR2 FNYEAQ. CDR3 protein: CASSLRDPGANVMTF. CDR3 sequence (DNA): TGTGCCAGCAGCTTACGGGACCCTGGGGCCAACGTCATGACTTTC.

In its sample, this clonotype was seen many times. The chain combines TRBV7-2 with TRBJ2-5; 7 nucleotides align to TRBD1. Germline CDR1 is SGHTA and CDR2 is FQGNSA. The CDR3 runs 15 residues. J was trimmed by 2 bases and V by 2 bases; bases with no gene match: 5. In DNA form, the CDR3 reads TGTGCCAGCAGCTTATTTTGGGGACAGCAAGAGACCCAGTACTTC. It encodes CASSLFWGQQETQYF.

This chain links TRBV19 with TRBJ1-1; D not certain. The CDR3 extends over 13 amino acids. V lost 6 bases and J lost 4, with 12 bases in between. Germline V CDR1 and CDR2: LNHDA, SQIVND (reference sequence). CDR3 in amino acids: CASRGTWVTEAFF. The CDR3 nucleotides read TGTGCCAGTAGGGGAACATGGGTCACTGAAGCTTTCTTT.

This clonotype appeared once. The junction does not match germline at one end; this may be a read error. Here the CDR3 reads CASSFGMGYEQHF. The DNA of the CDR3 is TGTGCTAGCAGCTTTGGAATGGGTTACGAGCAGCACTTC. This chain uses TRBV7-6 with TRBJ2-7; D is unresolved. Germline-derived CDR1 and CDR2 are SGHVS and FNYEAQ. This CDR3 is 13 amino acids long.

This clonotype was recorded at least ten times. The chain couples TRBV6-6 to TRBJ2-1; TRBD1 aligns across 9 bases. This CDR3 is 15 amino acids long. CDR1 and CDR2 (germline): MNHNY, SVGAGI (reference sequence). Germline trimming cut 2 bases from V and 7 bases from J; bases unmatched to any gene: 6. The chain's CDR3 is CASSYVRDRENEQFF. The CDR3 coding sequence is TGTGCCAGCAGTTACGTCCGGGACAGGGAGAATGAGCAGTTCTTC.

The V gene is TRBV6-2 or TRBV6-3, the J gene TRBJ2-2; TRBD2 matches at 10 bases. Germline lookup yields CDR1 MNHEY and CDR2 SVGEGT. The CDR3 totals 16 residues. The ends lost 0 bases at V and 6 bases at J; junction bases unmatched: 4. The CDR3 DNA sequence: TGTGCCAGCAGTTACTCGGGACTAGCGAGGTCCGGGGAGCTGTTTTTT. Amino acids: CASSYSGLARSGELFF.